A single sample is the source of the 25 T cell receptor beta chains below, sequenced in a study of blood T cell repertoires in COVID-19. Repertoires were generated with immunoSEQ multiplex PCR, while TCRdb's copy carries only in-frame clones and drops some. The sample holds 20,000 to 25,000 clones, approximately 90% seen once. Source material: peripheral blood. The receptor source for this set is an older woman with active COVID-19.

The gene calls are TRBV28 and TRBJ2-5, with 12 bases identical to TRBD2. Germline CDR1 is MDHEN and CDR2 is SYDVKM. Unmatched junction bases numbered 6, after V lost 5 bases and J lost 5 bases. CDR3 size: 15 residues. In nucleotides, the CDR3 is TGTGCCAGCAGTGAGACTAGCGGGGGACGTGAGACCCAGTACTTC. Translation gives CASSETSGGRETQYF.

This chain uses TRBV5-4 with TRBJ1-3; a weak D match, TRBD1 (5 bases). Germline V gene lookup returns CDR1 SGHNT and CDR2 YYREEE (reference sequence). Trimming took off 4 bases at V and 3 bases at J, with 17 bases between the two ends. The CDR3 sequence is 16 residues long. CDR3 loop: CASSLNPGYGGNTIYF. CDR3 coding DNA: TGTGCCAGCAGCCTCAATCCAGGGTATGGTGGAAACACCATATATTTT.

The rearrangement uses TRBV21-1 and TRBJ2-7; the table assigns TRBD2, which was not confirmed against the DNA. TRBV21-1 is recorded as a pseudogene. The CDR3 covers 16 residues. CDR3 sequence: CASSKDPPRESFAQYF. CDR3 nucleotides: TGTGCCAGCAGCAAAGATCCCCCCCGGGAGTCCTTTGCGCAGTACTTC.

The chain joins TRBV4-1 to TRBJ1-2, with D possibly matching TRBD1 (6 bases). Germline V lookup: CDR1 MGHRA, CDR2 YSYEKL. V was pared by 4 bases and J by 6 bases, with 27 bases between. The CDR3 spans 18 residues. CDR3 sequence (DNA): TGCGCCAGCAGCCCATGGGAAGGGACACTATTAACTATCGATGGCTACACCTTC. Translated, it gives CASSPWEGTLLTIDGYTF.

V is TRBV7-9 and J is TRBJ2-1, with D hard to call. This CDR3 region has 16 residues. Germline CDR1 is SEHNR and CDR2 is FQNEAQ (reference sequence). Trimming removed 2 bases at V and 9 bases at J, with 20 bases between. In DNA form, the CDR3 reads TGTGCCAGCAGCTTACATGCTAGTCCCTATACATGTGAGCAGTTCTTC. Protein sequence: CASSLHASPYTCEQFF.

J is TRBJ2-3 and V is TRBV5-5; perhaps TRBD2 as D (6 bases). Deletions cut 4 bases from V and 7 bases from J, with 13 bases between. This CDR3 comprises 13 residues. Germline-derived CDR1 and CDR2 are SGHKS and YYEKEE (reference sequence). The CDR3 is CASSPGLINTQYF. The CDR3 bases are TGTGCCAGCAGCCCCGGACTAATAAATACGCAGTATTTT.

The chain recombines TRBV5-4 with TRBJ1-3; no reliable D call. Trimming left V 4 bases short and J 3 bases short, with 8 bases between. CDR1 and CDR2 (germline): SGHNT, YYREEE (reference sequence). CDR3 length equals 13 residues. The CDR3 DNA reads TGTGCCAGCAGCCACGGGAGTGGAAACACCATATATTTT. This gives the protein CASSHGSGNTIYF.

V and J are TRBV29-1 and TRBJ2-2; a possible D gene is TRBD2 (7 bases). V shed 0 bases and J shed 3 bases, with 11 bases lying between them. This CDR3 has 15 amino acids. Looked up from germline, CDR1 is SQVTM and CDR2 is ANQGSEA. The CDR3 is CSVEERGLDTGELFF. CDR3 in DNA: TGCAGCGTTGAAGAGCGGGGGCTGGACACCGGGGAGCTGTTTTTT.

This clone was observed a single time. CDR3 sequence (DNA): TGCGCCAGCAGCTTGGGGACAGGGAATCAGCCCCAGCATTTT. It specifies CASSLGTGNQPQHF. This sequence joins TRBV5-1 and TRBJ1-5; 8 nucleotides agree with TRBD1. V trimming: 0 bases; J trimming: 4 bases; junction bases outside the gene matches: 0. CDR3 length: 14 amino acids. Germline CDR1 is SGHRS and CDR2 is YFSETQ.

The rearrangement links TRBV18 to TRBJ2-1, with 7 bases fitting TRBD2. CDR3 length: 14 residues. The germline V gene encodes CDR1 KGHSH and CDR2 LQKENI. The J segment lost 2 bases and the V segment lost 6 bases, leaving 4 bases of the junction unmatched. CDR3 residues: CASSSGGAYNEQFF. DNA for the CDR3: TGTGCCAGCTCCTCGGGAGGTGCCTACAATGAGCAGTTCTTC.

The chain employs TRBV10-1 and TRBJ1-1; tentative D call: TRBD1 (5 bases). This CDR3 comprises 12 residues. The V gene's germline CDR1 is WNHNN and CDR2 SYGVQD (reference sequence). The ends were cut back, 3 bases at V and 4 bases at J, with 6 bases in the middle. In DNA form, the CDR3 reads TGCGCCAGCAGTGAAAGGGGCACTGAAGCTTTCTTT. This encodes CASSERGTEAFF.

This clone was detected once. The chain employs TRBV21-1 and TRBJ1-5; the table's D call, TRBD1, was not checked against the DNA. TRBV21-1 represents a pseudogene. CDR3 length: 16 residues. The CDR3 DNA reads TGTGCCAGCAGCAAAGGACGACAGGGTGGCAATCAGCCCCAGCATTTT. Encoded protein: CASSKGRQGGNQPQHF.

The genes are TRBV7-8 and TRBJ1-6; D gene ambiguous. Germline values: CDR1 SGHVS, CDR2 FQNEAQ. The CDR3 runs 15 residues. V lost 4 bases and J lost 9, with 16 bases in between. Here the CDR3 reads CASSSEYITVSPLHF. The CDR3 bases are TGTGCCAGCAGCTCAGAGTATATTACAGTTTCACCCCTCCACTTT.

The J gene is TRBJ2-6, the V gene TRBV5-8; D is uncertain. The CDR3 extends over 13 amino acids. The germline V and J ends were trimmed by 7 bases and 4 bases, with 9 bases remaining between them. Looked up from germline, CDR1 is SGHTS and CDR2 is YDEGEE. CDR3 protein: CASLLSGANVLTF. In DNA form, the CDR3 reads TGTGCCAGCCTACTATCCGGGGCCAACGTCCTGACTTTC.

The chain has TRBV18 and TRBJ2-2; possible D gene TRBD2, 5 bases. V gave up 3 bases and J gave up 6 bases, with 11 bases separating them. Germline CDR1 and CDR2: KGHSH and LQKENI. The CDR3 consists of 14 residues. The CDR3 region has the DNA TGTGCCAGCTCACCTCTCGAGGGCGCCGGGGAGCTGTTTTTT. It yields the protein CASSPLEGAGELFF.

This clone was counted a single time. The chain carries TRBV7-2 and TRBJ2-7; the match to TRBD1 covers 8 bases. Germline V gene sequence: CDR1 SGHTA, CDR2 FQGNSA. After removal of 4 bases from V and 3 bases from J, the junction contained 5 bases not matched to a gene. The CDR3 is 14 residues long. CDR3 sequence: CASSSTGTGYEQYF. The DNA of the CDR3 is TGTGCCAGCAGCTCAACCGGGACAGGCTACGAGCAGTACTTC. The whole variable domain, remainder taken from reference TRBV7-2 and TRBJ2-7, is GAGVSQSPSNKVTEKGKDVELRCDPISGHTALYWYRQSLGQGLEFLIYFQGNSAPDKSGLPSDRFSAERTGGSVSTLTIQRTQQEDSAVYLCASSSTGTGYEQYFGPGTRLTVT.

The chain carries TRBV19 and TRBJ1-5; 7 bases line up with TRBD1. This CDR3 spans 18 amino acids. V was clipped by 7 bases and J by 3 bases; unmatched bases: 18. Germline V CDR1 and CDR2: LNHDA, SQIVND (reference sequence). The CDR3 coding sequence is TGTGCCAGTAAAACCTTATGGGACAGCTACGTAGACAATCAGCCCCAGCATTTT. It specifies CASKTLWDSYVDNQPQHF. The full variable domain, rest sourced from reference TRBV19 and TRBJ1-5, is DGGITQSPKYLFRKEGQNVTLSCEQNLNHDAMYWYRQDPGQGLRLIYYSQIVNDFQKGDIAEGYSVSREKKESFPLTVTSAQKNPTAFYLCASKTLWDSYVDNQPQHFGDGTRLSIL.

The genes are TRBV4-1 and TRBJ2-7; 12 bases align to TRBD2. CDR1 is MGHRA, CDR2 YSYEKL, per germline. V lost 4 bases, J lost 4 bases, and 5 bases stayed unmatched. The CDR3 is made up of 15 amino acids. The CDR3 protein is CASSRGLAGTYEQYF. The CDR3 DNA reads as TGCGCCAGCAGCCGCGGACTAGCGGGGACGTACGAGCAGTACTTC.

This clone was counted a single time. The chain combines TRBV19 with TRBJ2-6, with 8 positions matching TRBD1. The CDR3 extends over 17 amino acids. From germline, CDR1 is LNHDA and CDR2 SQIVND (reference sequence). Trimming cost V 7 bases and J 1 base; bases outside gene matches: 9. CDR3 sequence: CASTGTGLNSGANVLTF. Written as DNA, the CDR3 is TGTGCCAGTACAGGGACAGGCTTAAATTCTGGGGCCAACGTCCTGACTTTC. The full variable domain, rest sourced from reference TRBV19 and TRBJ2-6, is DGGITQSPKYLFRKEGQNVTLSCEQNLNHDAMYWYRQDPGQGLRLIYYSQIVNDFQKGDIAEGYSVSREKKESFPLTVTSAQKNPTAFYLCASTGTGLNSGANVLTFGAGSRLTVL.

This clone is judged large. The chain recombines TRBV4-1 with TRBJ1-2; D is possibly TRBD1 (6 bases). V was clipped by 0 bases and J by 4 bases, with 12 bases between them. The CDR3 loop spans 15 amino acids. The V gene's germline CDR1 is MGHRA and CDR2 YSYEKL. The CDR3 DNA follows: TGCGCCAGCAGCCAAGATATGTCAGGGGTCTATGGCTACACCTTC. Protein sequence: CASSQDMSGVYGYTF.

V gene TRBV5-1 combines with J gene TRBJ2-1; 10 bases match TRBD2. The J segment lost 4 bases and the V segment lost 0 bases, leaving 10 bases of the junction unmatched. The CDR3 is 18 amino acids. The V gene's germline CDR1 is SGHRS and CDR2 YFSETQ. The CDR3: CASSLEPSGGLWYNEQFF. Written as DNA, the CDR3 is TGCGCCAGCAGCTTGGAGCCTAGCGGGGGCCTCTGGTACAATGAGCAGTTCTTC.

V and J are TRBV10-3 and TRBJ1-4; D ambiguous. V was pared by 0 bases and J by 7 bases, with 12 bases between. Germline V gene lookup returns CDR1 ENHRY and CDR2 SYGVKD. The CDR3 length is 15 residues. The CDR3 DNA reads as TGTGCCATCAGTGAGTCGAATCGGTTAATTGAAAAACTGTTTTTT. Encoded protein: CAISESNRLIEKLFF.

In its sample, this clone was seen once. This chain's CDR3 is CASSVAPGGYEQYF. The CDR3 DNA is TGTGCCAGCAGTGTGGCCCCCGGGGGCTACGAGCAGTACTTC. The genes are TRBV2 and TRBJ2-7; a weak D match, TRBD2 (6 bases). CDR1 and CDR2 from the germline V gene are SNHLY and FYNNEI. Trimming left V 4 bases short and J 3 bases short, with 13 bases between. This CDR3 has 14 residues.

The rearrangement links TRBV19 to TRBJ2-1; TRBD1 matches 7 bases. CDR1 LNHDA and CDR2 SQIVND come from the germline V gene (reference sequence). V shed 5 bases, J shed 6 bases, and the junction held 10 bases outside the gene matches. The CDR3 has 15 residues. The CDR3 loop reads CASSPYDRAVNEQFF. CDR3 DNA sequence: TGTGCCAGTAGTCCCTATGACAGGGCGGTCAATGAGCAGTTCTTC.

The rearrangement links TRBV7-3 to TRBJ1-4; no reliable D call. The V end was cut by 5 bases, the J end by 4 bases, with 14 bases between. The germline V gene encodes CDR1 SGHTA and CDR2 FQGTGA. This CDR3 contains 15 residues. The CDR3 sequence is CASSPRSFFNEKLFF. Here the CDR3 DNA reads TGTGCCAGCAGCCCGCGGAGTTTCTTTAATGAAAAACTGTTTTTT.